The 18 T cell receptor beta chains listed next were all sequenced from one sample in a study of cytomegalovirus exposure and HLA in healthy donors. The PCR had 60 Vbeta and 13 Jbeta primers. Profiling relied on immunoSEQ multiplex PCR, and the TCRdb table lists in-frame clones only, not all of them. This table holds 89,000 or so clones, over 70% found once. The sample was PBMCs. The source of these receptors is a man aged 18 to 30 in good health and CMV-seropositive.

The J gene is TRBJ2-7, the V gene TRBV27, with a weak D call TRBD1 (6 bases). The CDR3 consists of 14 residues. Germline CDR1 MNHEY, CDR2 SMNVEV (reference sequence). V gave up 4 bases and J gave up 0 bases, with 10 bases separating them. CDR3 nucleotide sequence: TGTGCCAGCAGTTGGACAGTGAGCTCCTACGAGCAGTACTTC. Amino acid sequence: CASSWTVSSYEQYF.

The chain recombines TRBV10-1 with TRBJ2-1, with D maybe TRBD2 (6 bases). Germline V gives CDR1 WNHNN, CDR2 SYGVQD (reference sequence). This CDR3 comprises 19 residues. V was pared by 0 bases and J by 4 bases, with 22 bases between. The CDR3 DNA follows: TGCGCCAGCAGTGAGTCTGGGGTCATATCGGAGGGATCGTACAATGAGCAGTTCTTC. Its translation is CASSESGVISEGSYNEQFF.

This clone was recorded only once. V usage is TRBV5-5 and J usage is TRBJ1-4, with 9 bases lining up with TRBD1. The CDR3 is made up of 14 amino acids. V gave up 5 bases and J gave up 7 bases; unmatched junction bases: 6. CDR1 is SGHKS and CDR2 is YYEKEE in the germline V gene (reference sequence). The CDR3 spells CASSRDRECEKLFF. The DNA of the CDR3 is TGTGCCAGCAGTCGGGACAGGGAATGTGAAAAACTGTTTTTT. Supplemented by reference TRBV5-5 and TRBJ1-4, the full variable domain reads DAGVTQSPTHLIKTRGQQVTLRCSPISGHKSVSWYQQVLGQGPQFIFQYYEKEERGRGNFPDRFSARQFPNYSSELNVNALLLGDSALYLCASSRDRECEKLFFGSGTQLSVL.

The chain is built from TRBV5-5 and TRBJ1-4; 9 bases are a match to TRBD1. The CDR3 has 14 amino acids. The ends lost 5 bases at V and 8 bases at J; junction bases unmatched: 7. From germline, CDR1 is SGHKS and CDR2 YYEKEE (reference sequence). CDR3 in DNA: TGTGCCAGCAGTCCGGACAGGGGTGGCGAAAAACTGTTTTTT. Encoded protein: CASSPDRGGEKLFF.

The gene calls are TRBV2 and TRBJ2-3; 7 bases line up with TRBD1. The CDR3 runs to 16 residues. From germline, CDR1 is SNHLY and CDR2 FYNNEI. The junction had 3 bases not matched to a gene; V was cut back by 0 bases and J by 0 bases. The CDR3 protein is CASSEAGTESTDTQYF. The CDR3 nucleotides are TGTGCCAGCAGTGAAGCGGGGACAGAGAGCACAGATACGCAGTATTTT.

This clone came up once. The V and J genes are TRBV27 and TRBJ1-4, with D tentatively TRBD1 (6 bases). From germline, CDR1 is MNHEY and CDR2 SMNVEV (reference sequence). The CDR3 is 13 residues long. The germline V and J ends were trimmed by 9 bases and 6 bases, with 14 bases remaining between them. The CDR3 DNA reads TGTGCCAGAATACAGGGTTTGGATGAAAAACTGTTTTTT. Its protein is CARIQGLDEKLFF.

This chain uses TRBV28 with TRBJ2-6; TRBD1 agrees at 8 bases. This CDR3 contains 18 residues. Germline loops: CDR1 MDHEN, CDR2 SYDVKM. V was pared by 4 bases and J by 1 base, with 9 bases of the junction left unmatched. CDR3 nucleotides: TGTGCCAGCAGTTCCTCGGACAGGGCGGGGTCTGGGGCCAACGTCCTGACTTTC. It encodes CASSSSDRAGSGANVLTF.

This clone was seen only a few times. V and J are TRBV4-1 and TRBJ2-7, with TRBD2 as a possible D gene (6 bases). This CDR3 spans 15 amino acids. V gave up 1 base and J gave up 3 bases, with 13 bases separating them. Germline lookup yields CDR1 MGHRA and CDR2 YSYEKL. CDR3 protein: CASSQVYGTYYEQYF. CDR3 DNA sequence: TGCGCCAGCAGCCAAGTTTACGGGACTTACTACGAGCAGTACTTC.

The CDR3 sequence: CATSLSRDGADTQYF. The CDR3 DNA sequence: TGTGCCACCAGCCTATCCAGGGATGGGGCAGATACGCAGTATTTT. This chain uses TRBV15 with TRBJ2-3, with D tentatively TRBD1 (5 bases). Germline CDR1 reads LNHNV; CDR2 reads YYDKDF (reference sequence). V gave up 5 bases and J gave up 4 bases, with 16 bases separating them. There are 15 residues in the CDR3.

The chain uses TRBV5-1 and TRBJ1-5, with 11 bases aligning to TRBD1. CDR1 is SGHRS and CDR2 is YFSETQ in the germline V gene. Unmatched junction bases numbered 5, after V lost 5 bases and J lost 7 bases. The CDR3 length is 14 residues. CDR3 sequence reads: CASRPGQGAQPQHF. CDR3 DNA: TGCGCCAGCAGACCCGGACAGGGGGCACAGCCCCAGCATTTT.

The CDR3 region has the DNA TGTGCCAGCAGCGCCGGGACTTACTCGTACTATGAGCAGTTCTTC. Translation: CASSAGTYSYYEQFF. The chain couples TRBV9 to TRBJ2-1; the D gene is possibly TRBD2 (6 bases). The CDR3 covers 15 residues. The V gene's germline CDR1 is SGDLS and CDR2 YYNGEE. The V end was cut by 3 bases, the J end by 8 bases, with 18 bases between.

This clone was counted only a few times. The V call is TRBV5-3, the J call TRBJ2-1; the D gene is possibly TRBD1 (5 bases). TRBV5-3 is placed among ORFs of uncertain function. The CDR3 covers 14 residues. CDR3 sequence reads: CGHRPTRSYNEQFF. The CDR3 DNA reads as TGTGGCCACAGGCCGACACGCTCCTACAATGAGCAGTTCTTC.

CDR3 DNA sequence: TGTGCCAGCAGCTTAATCCACCCCTCAAGGGACAGGACTTTCTTT. This codes for CASSLIHPSRDRTFF. The gene calls are TRBV7-3 and TRBJ1-1, with 8 bases lining up with TRBD1. The CDR3 runs to 15 residues. V was pared by 1 base and J by 12 bases, with 13 bases of the junction left unmatched. Germline lookup yields CDR1 SGHTA and CDR2 FQGTGA.

The J gene is TRBJ1-1, the V gene TRBV6-1; D possibly corresponds to TRBD1 (6 bases). Trimming removed 5 bases from V and 7 bases from J, with 8 bases in between. This CDR3 contains 11 residues. Germline loops: CDR1 MNHNS, CDR2 SASEGT. CDR3: CASSRTDEAFF. DNA of the CDR3: TGTGCCAGCAGTAGGACAGATGAAGCTTTCTTT.

Notes on this clone: Sequence at one end of the junction differs from germline and may be a read error. The rearrangement links TRBV7-9 to TRBJ2-1, with D tentatively TRBD2 (6 bases). There are 12 residues in the CDR3. Per germline, CDR1 SEHNR and CDR2 FQNEAQ (reference sequence). CDR3 sequence reads: CSSSLMGDFEFF. The CDR3 DNA follows: TGTTCCAGCAGCTTAATGGGGGACTTTGAGTTCTTC.

The chain recombines TRBV5-1 with TRBJ2-3; D unresolved. This CDR3 has 13 residues. Germline-derived CDR1 and CDR2 are SGHRS and YFSETQ. V was trimmed by 0 bases and J by 3 bases, leaving 5 bases between them. As DNA, the CDR3 is TGCGCCAGCAGCTTGGCCACAACAGATACGCAGTATTTT. Translating it yields CASSLATTDTQYF.

This clone was seen a single time. The J gene is TRBJ2-1, the V gene TRBV19, with TRBD2 identical over 9 bases. V was pared by 5 bases and J by 9 bases, with 5 bases of the junction left unmatched. CDR3 length: 13 amino acids. The V gene's germline CDR1 is LNHDA and CDR2 SQIVND (reference sequence). The DNA of the CDR3 is TGTGCCAGTAGTTTGGCGGGGGGGCCTGAGCAGTTCTTC. The encoded protein is CASSLAGGPEQFF.

The V gene is TRBV25-1, the J gene TRBJ1-2; the match to TRBD1 covers 9 bases. The CDR3 runs to 13 residues. Trimming removed 3 bases from V and 8 bases from J; junction bases left unmatched: 4. Per germline, CDR1 MGHDK and CDR2 SYGVNS. CDR3 loop: CASSEGQGGGYTF. CDR3 coding DNA: TGTGCCAGCAGTGAGGGACAGGGTGGGGGCTACACCTTC.